The sequence of this T cell receptor beta chain was determined in a study of blood T cell repertoires in COVID-19. Study in general: From the United States, Italy and Spain came samples of acute and convalescent COVID-19.

The method was immunoSEQ multiplex PCR; TCRdb's version includes in-frame clones alone and lacks a portion of them. This table holds some 80,000 clones, around 84% found once. Germline CDR1 reads SEHNR; CDR2 reads FQNEAQ (reference sequence). Trimming took 6 bases from V and 2 from J, leaving 13 bases between them. CDR3 length: 15 residues. The sequence came from a woman aged 45-65 years with acute or convalescent COVID-19. This chain links TRBV7-9 with TRBJ2-2; D might be TRBD1 (7 bases). Sample: peripheral blood. The CDR3 reads CASSRQGGNTGELFF. DNA of the CDR3: TGTGCCAGCAGTCGCCAGGGGGGTAACACCGGGGAGCTGTTTTTT.